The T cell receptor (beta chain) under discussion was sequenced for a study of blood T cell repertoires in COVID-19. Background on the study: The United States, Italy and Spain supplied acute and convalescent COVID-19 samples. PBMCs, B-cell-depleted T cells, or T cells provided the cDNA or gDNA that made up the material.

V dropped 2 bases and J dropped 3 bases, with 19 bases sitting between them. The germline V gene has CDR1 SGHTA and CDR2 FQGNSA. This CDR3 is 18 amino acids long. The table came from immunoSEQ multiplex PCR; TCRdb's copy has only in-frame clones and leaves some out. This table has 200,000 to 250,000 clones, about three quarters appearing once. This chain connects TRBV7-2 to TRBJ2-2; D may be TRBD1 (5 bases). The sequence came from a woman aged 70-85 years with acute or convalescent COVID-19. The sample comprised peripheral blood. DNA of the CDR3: TGTGCCAGCAGCTTACAAAACGTGGGCAGGGCCCACACCGGGGAGCTGTTTTTT. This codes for CASSLQNVGRAHTGELFF.